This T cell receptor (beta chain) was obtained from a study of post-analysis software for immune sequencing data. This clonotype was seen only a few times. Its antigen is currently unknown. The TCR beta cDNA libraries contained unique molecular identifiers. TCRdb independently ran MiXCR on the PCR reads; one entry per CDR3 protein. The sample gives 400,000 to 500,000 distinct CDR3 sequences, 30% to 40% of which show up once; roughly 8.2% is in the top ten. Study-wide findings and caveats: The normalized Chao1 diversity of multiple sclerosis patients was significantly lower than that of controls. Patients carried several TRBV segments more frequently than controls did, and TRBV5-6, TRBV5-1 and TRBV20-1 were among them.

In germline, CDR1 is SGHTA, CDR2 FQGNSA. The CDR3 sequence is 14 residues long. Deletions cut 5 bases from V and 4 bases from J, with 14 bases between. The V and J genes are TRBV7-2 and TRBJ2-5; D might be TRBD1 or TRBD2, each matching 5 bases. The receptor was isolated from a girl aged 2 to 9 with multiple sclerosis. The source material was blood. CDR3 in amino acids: CASSPWDQGETQYF. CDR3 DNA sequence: TGTGCCAGCAGCCCGTGGGACCAGGGAGAGACCCAGTACTTC.